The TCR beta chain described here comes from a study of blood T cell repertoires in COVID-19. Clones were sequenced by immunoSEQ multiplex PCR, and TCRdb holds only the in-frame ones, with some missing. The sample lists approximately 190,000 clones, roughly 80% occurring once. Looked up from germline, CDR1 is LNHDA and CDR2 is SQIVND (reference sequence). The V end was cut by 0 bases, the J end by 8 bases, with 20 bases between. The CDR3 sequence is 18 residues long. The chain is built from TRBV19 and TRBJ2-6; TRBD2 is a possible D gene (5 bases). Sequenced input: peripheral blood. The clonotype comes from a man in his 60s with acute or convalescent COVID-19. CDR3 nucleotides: TGTGCCAGTAGTATAGATCGGGAACATATGGAGAGGACCAACGTCCTGACTTTC. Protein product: CASSIDREHMERTNVLTF.